A selection of T cell receptor beta chains follows, all from one sample in a study of T cells in Graves' hyperthyroidism and ophthalmopathy. TCRdb reprocessed the multiplex PCR reads via MiXCR and lists one record per CDR3 protein. Among a few hundred thousand distinct CDR3 sequences listed, around 21% were seen once. Sample: blood. Receptors originate from a man between 18 and 29 years old with Graves' hyperthyroidism. CDR3s include the opening cysteine and the closing phenylalanine or tryptophan. A D gene is named only where the DNA matches it firmly. Clone sizes are given selectively: once, few, many, or a class where the clone is expanded.

D gene,J gene,clone size,V gene,CDR3 DNA,CDR3 protein
-,TRBJ1-2,many,TRBV6-4,TGTGCCAGCAGACTTCAGAGGGAGTGGCCTTATGGCTACACCTTC,CASRLQREWPYGYTF
-,TRBJ2-7,few,TRBV9,TGTGCCAGCAGCCCAGGGGACGGATCCTCGGAGCAGTACTTC,CASSPGDGSSEQYF
TRBD1,TRBJ2-4,-,TRBV6-1,TGTGCCAGCAGGAAGACAGGGGGGAACATTCAGTACTTC,CASRKTGGNIQYF
-,TRBJ2-7,-,TRBV20-1,TGCAGTGTTGGGGGTTACTCAACCTACGAGCAGTGCTTC,CSVGGYSTYEQCF
TRBD2,TRBJ2-7,-,TRBV28,TGTGCCAGCAGCTCGTCTAGCGGGAGAATTCACGAGCAGTACTTC,CASSSSSGRIHEQYF
-,TRBJ1-2,-,TRBV15,TGTGCCACCAGCAGAGATCGGGGGTACTATGGCTACACCTTC,CATSRDRGYYGYTF
-,TRBJ1-1,few,TRBV5-1,TGCGCCAGTAGACTCCGGACGGCCATGAACACTGAAGCTTTCTTT,CASRLRTAMNTEAFF
-,TRBJ2-6,many,TRBV19,TGTGCCAGTAGTATCAACCAGGGGATGGGGGCCAACGTCCTGACTTTC,CASSINQGMGANVLTF
-,TRBJ2-2,many,TRBV11-3,TGTGCCAGCAGCTTAGCGGCAGGGAACACCGGGGAGCTGTTTTTT,CASSLAAGNTGELFF
TRBD1,TRBJ1-1,-,TRBV19,TGTGCCAGTAGTATATTCCCGGGACAGGGTTTGAACACTGAAGCTTTCTTT,CASSIFPGQGLNTEAFF
-,TRBJ1-5,many,TRBV2,TGTGCCAGCAGTGCACAGGGAAATCAGCCCCAGCATTTT,CASSAQGNQPQHF
-,TRBJ2-7,-,TRBV20-1,TGCAGTGCTAGCGGTATCTCCTACGAGCAGTACTTC,CSASGISYEQYF
-,TRBJ1-2,-,TRBV7-9,TGTGCCAGCAGCTTGGAAGGACAGCACTATGGCTACACCTTC,CASSLEGQHYGYTF
-,TRBJ1-5,many,TRBV5-1,TGCGCCAGCAGCTTGGTTGGTGGCCACAATCAGCCCCAGCATTTT,CASSLVGGHNQPQHF
TRBD1,TRBJ2-7,-,TRBV29-1,TGCAGCGTTGAAGACAGACAGGGATCCTACGAGCAGTACTTC,CSVEDRQGSYEQYF
-,TRBJ1-3,many,TRBV7-2,TGTGCCAGCAGCTCCGGCTCCACCTCTGGAAACACCATATATTTT,CASSSGSTSGNTIYF
-,TRBJ2-7,-,TRBV30,TGTGCCTGGAGTGTACCTACTCAGCAGTACTTC,CAWSVPTQQYF
-,TRBJ1-5,many,TRBV6-5,TGTGCCAGCAGTTACAGTAGCAATCAGCCCCAGCATTTT,CASSYSSNQPQHF
TRBD2,TRBJ2-5,many,TRBV6-5,TGTGCCAGCACGAGGCGGGGGGGGGAAGAGACCCAGTACTTC,CASTRRGGEETQYF
-,TRBJ1-2,few,TRBV27,TGTGCCAGCAGCTTTACAGGGACAAACTATGGCTACACCTTC,CASSFTGTNYGYTF
TRBD1,TRBJ2-7,many,TRBV2,TGTGCCAGCAGTGAAGCGGGACAGGGCCACGAGCAGTACTTC,CASSEAGQGHEQYF
-,TRBJ2-7,many,TRBV12-3/TRBV12-4,TGTGCCAGCAGACCCCCATTGGGAGAGCAGTACTTC,CASRPPLGEQYF
-,TRBJ1-2,few,TRBV5-1,TGCGCCAGCAGCTTGGGATACGGAGGCTATGGCTACACCTTC,CASSLGYGGYGYTF
-,TRBJ1-6,few,TRBV10-3,TGTGCCATCAGTGCCGAACAGGGCTGGAATTCACCCCTCCACTTT,CAISAEQGWNSPLHF
-,TRBJ2-2,many,TRBV30,TGTGCCTGGAGAGGAGACGGGGAGCTGTTTTTT,CAWRGDGELFF
-,TRBJ2-7,many,TRBV12-5,TGTGCTAGTGGCCTTGGTAGCAACTACGAGCAGTACTTC,CASGLGSNYEQYF
TRBD2,TRBJ2-5,many,TRBV27,TGTGCCAGCAGTTTAAAAGGAGCGGGGGTCGAGACCCAGTACTTC,CASSLKGAGVETQYF
-,TRBJ1-1,-,TRBV12-3/TRBV12-4,TGTGCCAGCAGTTTAAGGGCAGGGAGAAGAGCTCTCTTT,CASSLRAGRRALF
-,TRBJ2-7,-,TRBV5-1,TGCGCCAGCAGCACGGCCGGGACCGGCCTCTACGAGCAGTACTTC,CASSTAGTGLYEQYF
TRBD2,TRBJ2-7,-,TRBV2,TGTGCCAGCAGTCAGACTAGCGTGGGTACCTACGATCAGTACTTC,CASSQTSVGTYDQYF
-,TRBJ2-3,-,TRBV7-8,TGTGCGACCACTAAGTGGGGTAACGTGGTGGATACGCAGTATTTT,CATTKWGNVVDTQYF
TRBD1,TRBJ2-5,many,TRBV2,TGTGCCAGCAGTGCCGGGACAGTCCCTCAAGAGACCCAGTACTTC,CASSAGTVPQETQYF
TRBD2,TRBJ2-7,-,TRBV15,TGTGCCACCAGCAGAGAGACTAGCTTCTACGAGCAGTACTTC,CATSRETSFYEQYF
-,TRBJ1-1,many,TRBV29-1,TGCAGCGTTGTTACGGCCTACCGGGCCACTGAAGCTTTCTTT,CSVVTAYRATEAFF
-,TRBJ1-3,many,TRBV12-3/TRBV12-4,TGTGCCAGCAGTTTAGCGCAAGGTCAGGGAAACACCATATATTTT,CASSLAQGQGNTIYF
-,TRBJ2-7,-,TRBV28,TGTGCCAGCAGTTTATCTGGCTGGAACTACGAGCAGTACTTC,CASSLSGWNYEQYF
-,TRBJ2-7,many,TRBV6-5,TGTGCCAGCAGTTACTCGACAGCGCTCTCCTACGAGCAGTACTTC,CASSYSTALSYEQYF